These 4 T cell receptor beta chains were sequenced from one sample in a study of CD8+ T cells in alopecia areata (dated by TCRdb to about 2018). The library was produced with the immunoSEQ multiplex PCR assay. RNA was extracted from all samples and reverse transcribed into cDNA as template for TCR sequencing. TCRdb provides this immuneACCESS table in a form limited to in-frame rearrangements. Some clones are lacking; in checked studies, under half of them reflect an unresolved V gene, and why the rest are absent is not known. For this sample there are about 160,000 clones; approximately 60% appear just once. The ten largest clones represent 14% of the sample. The meaning of the sample's time point label: less than 30 weeks on oral tofacitinib. The treatment or condition label, read with the paper, signifies: oral pan-JAK inhibitor, 5-10 mg twice daily. The sample in question was CD4+ T cells sorted from blood, obtained at week 24, from a patient treated with tofacitinib. The source of these receptors is a human donor with alopecia areata.

This rearrangement joins TRBV7-9 to TRBJ2-5, with D uncertain. In germline, CDR1 is SEHNR, CDR2 FQNEAQ (reference sequence). Trimming left V 1 base short and J 5 bases short, with 11 bases between. The CDR3 is made up of 14 amino acids. CDR3 sequence: CASSLVRDIETQYF. The DNA of the CDR3 is TGTGCCAGCAGCTTAGTGCGCGATATTGAGACCCAGTACTTC.

The V gene is TRBV10-3, the J gene TRBJ1-5, with D perhaps TRBD1 (6 bases). V lost 5 bases and J 4 bases, leaving 6 bases between the germline ends. Germline-derived CDR1 and CDR2 are ENHRY and SYGVKD. The CDR3 is made up of 12 amino acids. The chain's CDR3 is CAISTGNQPQHF. CDR3 nucleotides: TGTGCCATCAGTACAGGGAATCAGCCCCAGCATTTT.

The J gene is TRBJ1-1, the V gene TRBV30; D gene uncertain. V was clipped by 3 bases and J by 2 bases, with 10 bases between them. Germline V gives CDR1 GTSNPN, CDR2 SVGIG (reference sequence). This CDR3 spans 13 amino acids. The CDR3 reads CAWRRTGNTEAFF. CDR3 sequence (DNA): TGTGCCTGGAGACGGACGGGTAACACTGAAGCTTTCTTT.

In its sample, this clone was seen once. The chain employs TRBV29-1 and TRBJ2-5, with a weak D call TRBD1 (6 bases). With 8 bases removed from V and 1 base from J, the gap between germline ends came to 14 bases. CDR1 and CDR2 from the germline V gene are SQVTM and ANQGSEA. This CDR3 spans 13 amino acids. In nucleotides, the CDR3 is TGCAGCATATGGACAGCAGTCCAAGAGACCCAGTACTTC. It yields the protein CSIWTAVQETQYF.